A selection of T cell receptor beta chains follows, all from one sample in a study of identical twins. TCRdb ran MiXCR on the 5' RACE reads and lists one entry per CDR3 protein. The table lists nearly 200,000 distinct CDR3 sequences, around a sixth of them singletons. The data also belong to a second study, concerning T cells expressing NK-cell markers.

What was sequenced was CD8+ T cells sorted from blood. The receptors here all came from a woman aged 18-29 years in good health. The CDR3 runs from the conserved cysteine through the conserved F or W. Each record gives: D gene, V gene, clone size, J gene, CDR3 DNA, CDR3 protein. D genes are given only for firm matches. Only part of the rows carry a size: once, few, many, or a class if the clone is expanded.

d_call: TRBD2
v_call: TRBV12-3/TRBV12-4
clone_size: few
j_call: TRBJ2-3
cdr3_nt: TGTGCCAGCAGTTTTGCTGAGCGGGGTTACACAGATACGCAGTATTTT
cdr3_aa: CASSFAERGYTDTQYF

d_call: .
v_call: TRBV12-5
clone_size: few
j_call: TRBJ2-7
cdr3_nt: TGTGCTAGTGGTTTCCACGCCCTGACAGTCGGAATTTACGAGCAGTACTTC
cdr3_aa: CASGFHALTVGIYEQYF

d_call: TRBD2
v_call: TRBV29-1
clone_size: few
j_call: TRBJ2-1
cdr3_nt: TGCAGCGTTACAGGGGTACTAGCGGGAGTTGCCTACAATGAGCAGTTCTTC
cdr3_aa: CSVTGVLAGVAYNEQFF

d_call: .
v_call: TRBV3-1
clone_size: few
j_call: TRBJ1-5
cdr3_nt: TGTGCCAGCAGCCATGGAGCGGCGGGGGGCAATCAGCCCCAGCATTTT
cdr3_aa: CASSHGAAGGNQPQHF

d_call: .
v_call: TRBV5-1
clone_size: few
j_call: TRBJ2-3
cdr3_nt: TGCGCCAGCAGGACCTTTTCCGGGGCGCTCGGGGATACGCAGTATTTT
cdr3_aa: CASRTFSGALGDTQYF

d_call: TRBD2
v_call: TRBV7-9
clone_size: .
j_call: TRBJ2-5
cdr3_nt: TGTGCCAGCAGCCACCTAGCGGGGGGCCAAGAGACCCAGTACTTC
cdr3_aa: CASSHLAGGQETQYF

d_call: .
v_call: TRBV6-2/TRBV6-3
clone_size: .
j_call: TRBJ2-1
cdr3_nt: TGTGCCAGCAGTTCGGTCAGACTTAGCTCCTACAATGAGCAGTTCTTC
cdr3_aa: CASSSVRLSSYNEQFF

d_call: TRBD1
v_call: TRBV9
clone_size: .
j_call: TRBJ2-7
cdr3_nt: TGTGCCAGCAGCGTGTGGCCGACATCAGCTGGGGCTGCAGGGGGATACTACGAGCAGTACTTC
cdr3_aa: CASSVWPTSAGAAGGYYEQYF

d_call: .
v_call: TRBV7-9
clone_size: few
j_call: TRBJ1-2
cdr3_nt: TGTGCCAGCAGCATACCACCCCAGGGGAGGAGCCCTGGCTACACCTTC
cdr3_aa: CASSIPPQGRSPGYTF

d_call: .
v_call: TRBV5-1
clone_size: .
j_call: TRBJ2-1
cdr3_nt: TGCGCCAGCAGCTTTTATTCCAATGAGCAGTTCTTC
cdr3_aa: CASSFYSNEQFF

d_call: .
v_call: TRBV29-1
clone_size: .
j_call: TRBJ2-1
cdr3_nt: TGCAGCGTTGAAGATGGGGGGAGGTATGAGCAGTTCTTC
cdr3_aa: CSVEDGGRYEQFF

d_call: .
v_call: TRBV12-3/TRBV12-4
clone_size: .
j_call: TRBJ2-2
cdr3_nt: TGTGCCAGCAACCCTTCAGGGTCCGCCGGGGAGCTGTTTTTT
cdr3_aa: CASNPSGSAGELFF

d_call: .
v_call: TRBV19
clone_size: .
j_call: TRBJ2-1
cdr3_nt: TGTGCCAGTAGTCTCTCACCGGGGAATGAGCAGTTCTTC
cdr3_aa: CASSLSPGNEQFF

d_call: TRBD2
v_call: TRBV2
clone_size: few
j_call: TRBJ2-3
cdr3_nt: TGTGCCAGCATGAACCGCCCATTACTAGCGGGAAGCACAGATACGCAGTATTTT
cdr3_aa: CASMNRPLLAGSTDTQYF

d_call: .
v_call: TRBV6-1
clone_size: .
j_call: TRBJ2-2
cdr3_nt: TGTGCCAGCAATCCAGGGTTCAACACCGGGGAGCTGTTTTTT
cdr3_aa: CASNPGFNTGELFF

d_call: TRBD2
v_call: TRBV7-9
clone_size: few
j_call: TRBJ2-2
cdr3_nt: TGTGCCAGCAGCCATCCTCCCGCTAGCGGGAACACCGGGGAGCTGTTTTTT
cdr3_aa: CASSHPPASGNTGELFF

d_call: TRBD1
v_call: TRBV28
clone_size: .
j_call: TRBJ1-2
cdr3_nt: TGTGCCAGCAGTTTATCGGACAGGGTCTACAATATTGATGGCTACACCTTC
cdr3_aa: CASSLSDRVYNIDGYTF

d_call: .
v_call: TRBV28
clone_size: .
j_call: TRBJ2-1
cdr3_nt: TGTGCCAGCAGCCCCACAGGTCACGAGCAGTTCTTC
cdr3_aa: CASSPTGHEQFF

d_call: TRBD2
v_call: TRBV9
clone_size: few
j_call: TRBJ2-1
cdr3_nt: TGTGCCAGCAACCCTAGCGGTACCTACAATGAGCAGTTCTTC
cdr3_aa: CASNPSGTYNEQFF

d_call: .
v_call: TRBV2
clone_size: .
j_call: TRBJ2-1
cdr3_nt: TGTGCCAGCAGTGACACCATCGACAGGAGATATCCGTTCTTC
cdr3_aa: CASSDTIDRRYPFF

d_call: .
v_call: TRBV9
clone_size: few
j_call: TRBJ2-3
cdr3_nt: TGTGCCAGCAGCGTAGAAACGAGTGGTAGCAGATGGCCAGGTACGCAGTATTTT
cdr3_aa: CASSVETSGSRWPGTQYF

d_call: .
v_call: TRBV27
clone_size: .
j_call: TRBJ2-2
cdr3_nt: TGTGCCAGCAGTTGGCACACCGGGGAGCTGTTTTTT
cdr3_aa: CASSWHTGELFF

d_call: .
v_call: TRBV4-3
clone_size: few
j_call: TRBJ1-1
cdr3_nt: TGCGCCAGCAGCCAAGACCTCACTGAAGCTTTCTTT
cdr3_aa: CASSQDLTEAFF

d_call: .
v_call: TRBV12-3/TRBV12-4
clone_size: many
j_call: TRBJ2-1
cdr3_nt: TGTGCCAGCAGTTTCCTATCGGGCCGACCCACCGGGGACAATGAGCAGTTCTTC
cdr3_aa: CASSFLSGRPTGDNEQFF

d_call: TRBD2
v_call: TRBV3-1
clone_size: few
j_call: TRBJ2-3
cdr3_nt: TGTGCCAGCAGCCAAGGTAGCGGGGGGCTCACAGATACGCAGTATTTT
cdr3_aa: CASSQGSGGLTDTQYF

d_call: .
v_call: TRBV6-5
clone_size: .
j_call: TRBJ2-2
cdr3_nt: TGTGCCAGCGGCGACTCCGCCGGGGAGCTGTTTTTT
cdr3_aa: CASGDSAGELFF

d_call: .
v_call: TRBV20-1
clone_size: .
j_call: TRBJ1-1
cdr3_nt: TGCAGTGCCTTCGGGTTACGCATGAACACTGAAGCTTTCTTT
cdr3_aa: CSAFGLRMNTEAFF

d_call: .
v_call: TRBV21-1
clone_size: .
j_call: TRBJ1-5
cdr3_nt: TGTGCCAGCAGCAAATGGGGTCAGCCCCAGCATTTT
cdr3_aa: CASSKWGQPQHF

d_call: .
v_call: TRBV20-1
clone_size: .
j_call: TRBJ1-2
cdr3_nt: TGCAGTGCTATATCAACGAACTATGGCTACACCTTC
cdr3_aa: CSAISTNYGYTF

d_call: .
v_call: TRBV29-1
clone_size: many
j_call: TRBJ2-4
cdr3_nt: TGCAGCGTTCAATCAAGGGACGCGAACATTCAGTACTTC
cdr3_aa: CSVQSRDANIQYF

d_call: .
v_call: TRBV12-3/TRBV12-4
clone_size: .
j_call: TRBJ1-2
cdr3_nt: TGTGCCAGCAGTTTGGGGGTTTACTATGGCTACACCTTC
cdr3_aa: CASSLGVYYGYTF

d_call: .
v_call: TRBV20-1
clone_size: few
j_call: TRBJ2-7
cdr3_nt: TGCAGTGCTAGTTCCGACGAGCAGTACTTC
cdr3_aa: CSASSDEQYF

d_call: .
v_call: TRBV11-2
clone_size: .
j_call: TRBJ2-3
cdr3_nt: TGTGCCAGCAGCCCCCCCAACGGTCCACGAACAGATACGCAGTATTTT
cdr3_aa: CASSPPNGPRTDTQYF

d_call: .
v_call: TRBV27
clone_size: few
j_call: TRBJ2-7
cdr3_nt: TGTGCCAGCAGTTCGGGGACTGCTACCTCCTACGAGCAGTACTTC
cdr3_aa: CASSSGTATSYEQYF

d_call: TRBD2
v_call: TRBV12-3/TRBV12-4
clone_size: .
j_call: TRBJ2-2
cdr3_nt: TGTGCCAGCGGACTAGCGGGCCTAAAAGCCGGGGAGCTGTTTTTT
cdr3_aa: CASGLAGLKAGELFF

d_call: .
v_call: TRBV4-3
clone_size: .
j_call: TRBJ2-1
cdr3_nt: TGCGCCAGCAGCCAAGAAGGAAGGACTACCTACAATGAGCAGTTCTTC
cdr3_aa: CASSQEGRTTYNEQFF

d_call: .
v_call: TRBV20-1
clone_size: few
j_call: TRBJ2-1
cdr3_nt: TGCAGTGCTAGACTAGGGACGGGCGAGCAGTTCTTC
cdr3_aa: CSARLGTGEQFF

d_call: .
v_call: TRBV25-1
clone_size: .
j_call: TRBJ2-4
cdr3_nt: .
cdr3_aa: CASSEFGQGSEYF

d_call: TRBD2
v_call: TRBV12-3/TRBV12-4
clone_size: .
j_call: TRBJ2-3
cdr3_nt: TGTGCCAGCAGTTTAATAGCGGGGGTAACAGATACGCAGTATTTT
cdr3_aa: CASSLIAGVTDTQYF

d_call: .
v_call: TRBV10-1
clone_size: few
j_call: TRBJ1-1
cdr3_nt: TGCGCCAGCAGTGAGATTGGGACTGAAGCTTTCTTT
cdr3_aa: CASSEIGTEAFF

d_call: .
v_call: TRBV4-3
clone_size: .
j_call: TRBJ2-1
cdr3_nt: TGCGCCAGCAGCCAATTCCCAGGGAATGAGCAGTTCTTC
cdr3_aa: CASSQFPGNEQFF

d_call: TRBD2
v_call: TRBV6-6
clone_size: .
j_call: TRBJ2-7
cdr3_nt: TGTGCCAGCACGAACGGGAGGTACGAGCAGTACTTC
cdr3_aa: CASTNGRYEQYF

d_call: TRBD1
v_call: TRBV10-3
clone_size: many
j_call: TRBJ2-5
cdr3_nt: TGTGCCATCAGTCTCCGGACAGGAGCAGGGGAGACCCAGTACTTC
cdr3_aa: CAISLRTGAGETQYF

d_call: .
v_call: TRBV6-6
clone_size: many
j_call: TRBJ2-5
cdr3_nt: TGTGCCAGCAGTTACGTTGAGACCCAGTACTTC
cdr3_aa: CASSYVETQYF

d_call: TRBD2
v_call: TRBV10-2
clone_size: .
j_call: TRBJ2-2
cdr3_nt: TGCGCCAGCAGTGCCCTACTAGCGACCAACACCGGGGAGCTGTTTTTT
cdr3_aa: CASSALLATNTGELFF

d_call: TRBD1
v_call: TRBV7-9
clone_size: .
j_call: TRBJ2-1
cdr3_nt: TGTGCCAGCAGCCACGACAGGGGGCCGTTTATGGATGAGCAGTTCTTC
cdr3_aa: CASSHDRGPFMDEQFF

d_call: .
v_call: TRBV14
clone_size: .
j_call: TRBJ1-3
cdr3_nt: TGTGCCAGCAGCCAAACCGGAAACACCATATATTTT
cdr3_aa: CASSQTGNTIYF

d_call: .
v_call: TRBV9
clone_size: .
j_call: TRBJ2-2
cdr3_nt: TGTGCCAGCACCAAAGGAGGGACCGGGGAGCTGTTTTTT
cdr3_aa: CASTKGGTGELFF

d_call: .
v_call: TRBV7-9
clone_size: few
j_call: TRBJ2-7
cdr3_nt: TGTGCCAGCAGCCCCCCGACTACCCACTCCTACGAGCAGTACTTC
cdr3_aa: CASSPPTTHSYEQYF

d_call: .
v_call: TRBV6-2/TRBV6-3
clone_size: .
j_call: TRBJ2-1
cdr3_nt: TGTGCCAGCAGTTACCGGGAGATCCTCTACAATGAGCAGTTCTTC
cdr3_aa: CASSYREILYNEQFF

d_call: TRBD2
v_call: TRBV27
clone_size: few
j_call: TRBJ2-2
cdr3_nt: TGTGCCAGCAGTCCACTACCTTGGACTAGCGGGGACCCCACCGGGGAGCTGTTTTTT
cdr3_aa: CASSPLPWTSGDPTGELFF

d_call: .
v_call: TRBV12-3/TRBV12-4
clone_size: .
j_call: TRBJ2-1
cdr3_nt: TGTGCCAGCACCCACGACAGCCTTCTCAATGAGCAGTTCTTC
cdr3_aa: CASTHDSLLNEQFF

d_call: .
v_call: TRBV7-9
clone_size: .
j_call: TRBJ2-1
cdr3_nt: TGTGCCAGCAGCTCGAGTGGGTTCTACAATGAGCAGTTCTTC
cdr3_aa: CASSSSGFYNEQFF

d_call: .
v_call: TRBV7-2
clone_size: many
j_call: TRBJ1-2
cdr3_nt: TGTGCCAGCAGCTTCCTTTTCCGAAATGCTAACTATGGCTACACCTTC
cdr3_aa: CASSFLFRNANYGYTF

d_call: .
v_call: TRBV24-1
clone_size: few
j_call: TRBJ2-3
cdr3_nt: TGTGCCACCAGCAAGAACACAGATACGCAGTATTTT
cdr3_aa: CATSKNTDTQYF

d_call: .
v_call: TRBV12-3/TRBV12-4
clone_size: few
j_call: TRBJ2-1
cdr3_nt: TGTGCCAGCAGTTTGGCGGTAAGGCAGTTCTTC
cdr3_aa: CASSLAVRQFF

d_call: .
v_call: TRBV11-2
clone_size: many
j_call: TRBJ2-7
cdr3_nt: TGTGCCAGCAGCTTAGATGGGGTTGAGCAGTACTTC
cdr3_aa: CASSLDGVEQYF